This T cell receptor beta chain comes out of a study of blood T cell repertoires in COVID-19. On the study more broadly: Samples representing acute and convalescent COVID-19 were sourced from the United States, Italy and Spain.

Under the authors' procedure: Estimation of nucleated cell counts was performed using reference gene primer amplification. Sequenced by immunoSEQ multiplex PCR; TCRdb stores in-frame clones only, minus some. V and J calls plus clone size are reproduced from that table; the DNA served to infer D and trimming. The repertoire holds about 440,000 clones, with approximately 88% as singletons. Germline values: CDR1 MGHRA, CDR2 YSYEKL. V was pared by 0 bases and J by 0 bases, with 7 bases between. The CDR3 has 15 residues. The sequence was obtained from a woman aged 45-60 years with COVID-19, enrolled during active disease. The genes are TRBV4-1 and TRBJ2-3; D call uncertain. Sequenced material: peripheral blood. The CDR3 nucleotides read TGCGCCAGCAGCCAAGATCCCCCTAGCACAGATACGCAGTATTTT. It translates to CASSQDPPSTDTQYF.